Listed below are T cell receptor beta chains from one sample, sequenced in a study of T cell changes during pregnancy in multiple sclerosis. Sequencing was performed with immunoSEQ multiplex PCR; in TCRdb, only in-frame clones are kept and a portion is missing. The data contain 35,000 to 40,000 clones, 91% of them singletons. The sequencing here drew on CD8+ T cells from peripheral blood mononuclear cells, taken in the second trimester of pregnancy. The receptors here all came from a female donor with multiple sclerosis, enrolled in a pregnancy study. CDR3s include the opening cysteine and the closing phenylalanine or tryptophan. D genes are given only for firm matches. For some rows the clone size is stated as once, few or many, or as a class when expanded; others skip it.

d_gene	v_gene	j_gene	abundance	CDR3nt	CDR3aa
TRBD1	TRBV12-5	TRBJ1-3	.	TGTGCTAGTGGATTCTTACAGGGGCTGAGAAACACCATATATTTT	CASGFLQGLRNTIYF
.	TRBV9	TRBJ1-1	.	TGTGCCAGCAGCGTAGCGGGGAATGGGGCTGAAGCTTTCTTT	CASSVAGNGAEAFF
TRBD2	TRBV11-2	TRBJ2-7	.	TGTGCCAGCAGCTTAGTACTAGCGGGAGCCCCGCTCTCCTACGAGCAGTACTTC	CASSLVLAGAPLSYEQYF
TRBD2	TRBV19	TRBJ2-1	.	TGTGCCAGTAGTATATCGGCGGGGGGGCCCAATGAGCAGTTCTTC	CASSISAGGPNEQFF
.	TRBV7-8	TRBJ1-1	once	TGTGCCAGCAGCTTAGCACAGGGTCCCACTGAAGCTTTCTTT	CASSLAQGPTEAFF
TRBD2	TRBV5-1	TRBJ2-1	.	TGCGCCAGCAGCTTGGGTTCTAGCGGGTTCTACAATGAGCAGTTCTTC	CASSLGSSGFYNEQFF
TRBD1	TRBV19	TRBJ1-2	.	TGTGCCACCTACACAGGGGGCTATGGCTACACCTTC	CATYTGGYGYTF
TRBD1	TRBV30	TRBJ1-2	.	TGTGCCTGGGATACAGGGGAAGCCTATGGCTACACCTTC	CAWDTGEAYGYTF
.	TRBV5-4	TRBJ2-1	few	TGTGCCAGCAGCGGACGAGCGGCGCTGTACAATGAGCAGTTCTTC	CASSGRAALYNEQFF
TRBD2	TRBV13	TRBJ2-5	.	TGTGCCAGCAGCTTAGCTGGGGGGGGCCAAGAGACCCAGTACTTC	CASSLAGGGQETQYF
.	TRBV7-9	TRBJ1-5	.	TGTGCCAGCAGCTTAGTGACAGATAGCAATCAGCCCCAGCATTTT	CASSLVTDSNQPQHF
TRBD2	TRBV6-4	TRBJ2-1	.	TGTGCCAGCAGTGACGGACTAGCTGGGTACAATGAGCAGTTCTTC	CASSDGLAGYNEQFF
TRBD1	TRBV5-5	TRBJ1-4	.	TGTGCCAGCAGCTCCACGGACAGGGGGCATGAAAAACTGTTTTTT	CASSSTDRGHEKLFF
.	TRBV9	TRBJ1-1	.	TGTGCCAGCAGTATAGTGGAGGTCACGAACACTGAAGCTTTCTTT	CASSIVEVTNTEAFF
TRBD1	TRBV4-3	TRBJ2-2	.	TGCGCCAGCAGCCAATACAGGGGAATTGGGGAGCTGTTTTTT	CASSQYRGIGELFF
.	TRBV6-5	TRBJ2-5	.	TGTGCCAGCAGTTACTCGGCAGGGGCCAAGACCCAGTACTTC	CASSYSAGAKTQYF
.	TRBV29-1	TRBJ2-1	.	TGCAGCGTTGAGACAGCAAGATCCTACAATGAGCAGTTCTTC	CSVETARSYNEQFF